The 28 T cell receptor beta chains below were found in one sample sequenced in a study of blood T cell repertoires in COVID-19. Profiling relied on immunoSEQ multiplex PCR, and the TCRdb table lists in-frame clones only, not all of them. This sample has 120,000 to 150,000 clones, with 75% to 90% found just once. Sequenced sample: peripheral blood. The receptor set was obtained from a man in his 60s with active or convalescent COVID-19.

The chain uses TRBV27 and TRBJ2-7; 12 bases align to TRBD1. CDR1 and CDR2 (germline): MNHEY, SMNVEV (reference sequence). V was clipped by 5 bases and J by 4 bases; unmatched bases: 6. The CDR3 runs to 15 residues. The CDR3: CASSAWGQGAYEQYF. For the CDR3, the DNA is TGTGCCAGCAGTGCTTGGGGACAGGGGGCGTACGAGCAGTACTTC.

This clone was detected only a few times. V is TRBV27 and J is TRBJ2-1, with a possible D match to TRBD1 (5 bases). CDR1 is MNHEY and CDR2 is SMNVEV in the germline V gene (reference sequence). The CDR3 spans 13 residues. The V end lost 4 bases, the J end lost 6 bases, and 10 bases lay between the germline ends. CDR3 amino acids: CASSWTFGNEQFF. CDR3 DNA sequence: TGTGCCAGCAGTTGGACATTCGGCAATGAGCAGTTCTTC.

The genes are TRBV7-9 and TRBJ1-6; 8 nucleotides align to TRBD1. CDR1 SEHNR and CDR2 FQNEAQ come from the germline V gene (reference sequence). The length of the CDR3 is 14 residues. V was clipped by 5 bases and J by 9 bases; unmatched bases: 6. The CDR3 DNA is TGTGCCAGCAGCCTCCAGGACAGGGCTTCACCCCTCCACTTT. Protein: CASSLQDRASPLHF.

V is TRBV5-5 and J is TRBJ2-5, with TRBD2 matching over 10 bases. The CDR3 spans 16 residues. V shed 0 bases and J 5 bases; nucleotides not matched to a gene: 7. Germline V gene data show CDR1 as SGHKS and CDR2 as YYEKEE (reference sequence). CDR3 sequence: CASSLELAGILETQYF. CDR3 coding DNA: TGTGCCAGCAGCTTGGAACTAGCGGGAATTCTGGAGACCCAGTACTTC. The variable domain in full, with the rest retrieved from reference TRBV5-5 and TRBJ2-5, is DAGVTQSPTHLIKTRGQQVTLRCSPISGHKSVSWYQQVLGQGPQFIFQYYEKEERGRGNFPDRFSARQFPNYSSELNVNALLLGDSALYLCASSLELAGILETQYFGPGTRLLVL.

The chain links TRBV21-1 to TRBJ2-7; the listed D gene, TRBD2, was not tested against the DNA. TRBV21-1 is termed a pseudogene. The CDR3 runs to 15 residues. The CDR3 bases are TGTGCCAGCAGGAGTGAAGCGGGAGGCTCCTACGAGCAGTACTTC. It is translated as CASRSEAGGSYEQYF.

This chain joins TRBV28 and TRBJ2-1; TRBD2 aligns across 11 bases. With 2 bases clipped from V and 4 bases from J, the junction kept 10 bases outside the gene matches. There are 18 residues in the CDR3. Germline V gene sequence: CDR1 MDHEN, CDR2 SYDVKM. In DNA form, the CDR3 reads TGTGCCAGCAGTTTAAGAGGCGAGGGACTAGCGGTTTACAATGAGCAGTTCTTC. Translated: CASSLRGEGLAVYNEQFF. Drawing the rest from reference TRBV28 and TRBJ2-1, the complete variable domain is DVKVTQSSRYLVKRTGEKVFLECVQDMDHENMFWYRQDPGLGLRLIYFSYDVKMKEKGDIPEGYSVSREKKERFSLILESASTNQTSMYLCASSLRGEGLAVYNEQFFGPGTRLTVL.

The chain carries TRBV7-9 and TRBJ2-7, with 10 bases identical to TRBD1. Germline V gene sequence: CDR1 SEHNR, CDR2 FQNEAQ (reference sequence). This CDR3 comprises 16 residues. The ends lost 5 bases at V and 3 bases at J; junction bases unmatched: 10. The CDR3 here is CASSPSGGQGYYEQYF. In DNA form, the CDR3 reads TGTGCCAGCAGCCCTTCCGGGGGACAGGGGTACTACGAGCAGTACTTC. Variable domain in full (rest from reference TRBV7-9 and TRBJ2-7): DTGVSQNPRHKITKRGQNVTFRCDPISEHNRLYWYRQTLGQGPEFLTYFQNEAQLEKSRLLSDRFSAERPKGSFSTLEIQRTEQGDSAMYLCASSPSGGQGYYEQYFGPGTRLTVT.

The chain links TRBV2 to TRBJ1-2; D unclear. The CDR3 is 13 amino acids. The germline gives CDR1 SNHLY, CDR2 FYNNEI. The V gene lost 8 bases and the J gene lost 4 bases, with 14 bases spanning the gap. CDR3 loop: CASVTDFSYGYTF. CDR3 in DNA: TGTGCCAGCGTTACAGATTTTTCCTATGGCTACACCTTC.

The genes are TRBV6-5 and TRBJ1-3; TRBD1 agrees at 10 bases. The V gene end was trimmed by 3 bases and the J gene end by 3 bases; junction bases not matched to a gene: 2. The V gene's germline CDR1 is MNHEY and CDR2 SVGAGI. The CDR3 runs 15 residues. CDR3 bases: TGTGCCAGCAGTTATGACAGGGGGCTTGGAAACACCATATATTTT. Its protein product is CASSYDRGLGNTIYF.

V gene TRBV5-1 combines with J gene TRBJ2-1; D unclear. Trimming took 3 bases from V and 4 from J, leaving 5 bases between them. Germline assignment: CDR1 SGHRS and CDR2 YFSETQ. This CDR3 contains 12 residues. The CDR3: CASSSNYNEQFF. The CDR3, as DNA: TGCGCCAGCAGCTCAAATTACAATGAGCAGTTCTTC.

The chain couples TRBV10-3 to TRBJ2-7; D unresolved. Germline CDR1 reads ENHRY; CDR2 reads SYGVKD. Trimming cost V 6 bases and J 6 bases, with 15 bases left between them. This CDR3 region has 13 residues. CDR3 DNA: TGTGCCATCAGACATACCTCCGTCCCCGAGCAGTACTTC. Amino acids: CAIRHTSVPEQYF.

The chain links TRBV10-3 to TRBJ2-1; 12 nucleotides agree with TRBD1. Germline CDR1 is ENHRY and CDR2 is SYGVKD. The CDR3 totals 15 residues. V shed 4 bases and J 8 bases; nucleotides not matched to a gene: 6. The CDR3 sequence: CAISVSGQGAYEQFF. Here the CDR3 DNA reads TGTGCCATCAGTGTATCGGGACAGGGGGCCTATGAGCAGTTCTTC.

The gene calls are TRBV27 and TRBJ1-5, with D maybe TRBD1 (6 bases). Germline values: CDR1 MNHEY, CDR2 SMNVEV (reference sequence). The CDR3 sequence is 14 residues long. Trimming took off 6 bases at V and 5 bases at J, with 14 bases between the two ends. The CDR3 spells CASSPYRVDQPQHF. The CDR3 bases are TGTGCCAGCAGCCCCTACAGGGTTGATCAGCCCCAGCATTTT.

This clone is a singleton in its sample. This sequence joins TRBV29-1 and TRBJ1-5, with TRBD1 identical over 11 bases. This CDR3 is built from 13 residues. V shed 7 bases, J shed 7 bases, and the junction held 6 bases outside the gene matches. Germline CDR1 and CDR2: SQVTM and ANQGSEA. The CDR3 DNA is TGCAGCGCCGGGACAGGGGGAGGGCAGCCCCAGCATTTT. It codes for CSAGTGGGQPQHF.

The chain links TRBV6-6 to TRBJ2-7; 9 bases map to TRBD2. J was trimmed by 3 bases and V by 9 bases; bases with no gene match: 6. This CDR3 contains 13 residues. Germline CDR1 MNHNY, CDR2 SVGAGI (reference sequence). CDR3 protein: CASSGGPDYEQYF. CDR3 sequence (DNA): TGTGCCAGTAGCGGGGGCCCAGACTACGAGCAGTACTTC.

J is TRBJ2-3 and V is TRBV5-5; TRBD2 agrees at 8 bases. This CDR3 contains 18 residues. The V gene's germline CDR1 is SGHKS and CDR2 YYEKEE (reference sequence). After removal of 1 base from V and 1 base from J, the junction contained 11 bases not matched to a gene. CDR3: CASSLRLAGRPGTDTQYF. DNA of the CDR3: TGTGCCAGCAGCTTGAGGCTAGCGGGCCGCCCCGGCACAGATACGCAGTATTTT.

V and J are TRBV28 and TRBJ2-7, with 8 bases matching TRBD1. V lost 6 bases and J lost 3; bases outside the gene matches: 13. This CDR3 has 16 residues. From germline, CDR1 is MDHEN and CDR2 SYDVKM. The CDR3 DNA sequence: TGTGCCAGCAGCAAGTACAGGGGGGCGTCCAACTACGAGCAGTACTTC. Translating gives CASSKYRGASNYEQYF.

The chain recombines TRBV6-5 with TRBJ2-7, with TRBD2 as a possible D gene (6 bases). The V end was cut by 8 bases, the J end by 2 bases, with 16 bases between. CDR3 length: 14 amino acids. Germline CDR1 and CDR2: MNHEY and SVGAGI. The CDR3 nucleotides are TGTGCCAGCGGATCGGGCCTAGCGACCTACGAGCAGTACTTC. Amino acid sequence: CASGSGLATYEQYF.

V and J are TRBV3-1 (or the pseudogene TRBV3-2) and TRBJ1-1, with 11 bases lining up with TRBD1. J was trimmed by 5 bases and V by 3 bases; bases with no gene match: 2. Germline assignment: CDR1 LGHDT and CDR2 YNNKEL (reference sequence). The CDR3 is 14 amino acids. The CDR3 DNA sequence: TGTGCCAGCAGCCAGGGACAGGGGGTGACTGAAGCTTTCTTT. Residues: CASSQGQGVTEAFF.

The CDR3 here is CASSQDTGQGTRGANVLTF. In DNA form, the CDR3 reads TGCGCCAGCAGCCAAGATACTGGACAGGGGACCCGGGGGGCCAACGTCCTGACTTTC. The chain carries TRBV4-1 and TRBJ2-6; 9 nucleotides align to TRBD1. V was clipped by 0 bases and J by 4 bases; unmatched bases: 10. The CDR3 is made up of 19 amino acids. CDR1 MGHRA and CDR2 YSYEKL come from the germline V gene.

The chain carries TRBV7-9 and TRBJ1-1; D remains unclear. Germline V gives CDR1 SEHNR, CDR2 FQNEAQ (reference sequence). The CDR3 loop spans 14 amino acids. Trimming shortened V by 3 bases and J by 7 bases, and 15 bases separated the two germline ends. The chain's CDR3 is CASSLRWGGGEAFF. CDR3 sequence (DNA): TGTGCCAGCAGCTTGAGGTGGGGAGGCGGTGAAGCTTTCTTT.

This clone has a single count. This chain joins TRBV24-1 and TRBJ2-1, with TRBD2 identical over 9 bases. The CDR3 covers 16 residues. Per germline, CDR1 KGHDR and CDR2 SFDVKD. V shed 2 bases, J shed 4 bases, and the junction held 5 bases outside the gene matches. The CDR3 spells CATSDSLAGVYNEQFF. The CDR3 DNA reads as TGTGCCACCAGTGATTCTTTAGCGGGAGTGTACAATGAGCAGTTCTTC.

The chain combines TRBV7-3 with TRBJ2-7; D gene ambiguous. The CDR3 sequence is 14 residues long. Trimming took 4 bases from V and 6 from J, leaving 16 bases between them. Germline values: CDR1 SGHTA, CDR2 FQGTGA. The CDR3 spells CASSSRQATSEQYF. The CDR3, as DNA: TGTGCCAGCAGCTCCCGCCAGGCCACCTCCGAGCAGTACTTC.

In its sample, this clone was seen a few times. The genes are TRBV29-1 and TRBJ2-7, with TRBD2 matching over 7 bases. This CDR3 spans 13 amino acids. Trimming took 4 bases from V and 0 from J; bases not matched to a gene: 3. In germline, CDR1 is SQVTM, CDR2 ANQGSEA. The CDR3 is CSVGGGSSYEQYF. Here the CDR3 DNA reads TGCAGCGTTGGGGGCGGGAGCTCCTACGAGCAGTACTTC.

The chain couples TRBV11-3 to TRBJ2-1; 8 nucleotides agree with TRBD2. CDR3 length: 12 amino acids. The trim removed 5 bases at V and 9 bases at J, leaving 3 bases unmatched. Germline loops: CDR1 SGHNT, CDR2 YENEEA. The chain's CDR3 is CASSATSGEQFF. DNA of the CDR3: TGTGCCAGCAGCGCTACTAGCGGTGAGCAGTTCTTC.

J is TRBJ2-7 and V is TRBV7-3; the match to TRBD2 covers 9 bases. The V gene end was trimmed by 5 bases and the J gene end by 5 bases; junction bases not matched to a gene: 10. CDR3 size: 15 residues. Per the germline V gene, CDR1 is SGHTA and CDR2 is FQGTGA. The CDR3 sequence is CASSPSGGLADEQYF. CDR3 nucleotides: TGTGCCAGCAGCCCATCAGGGGGACTAGCTGACGAGCAGTACTTC. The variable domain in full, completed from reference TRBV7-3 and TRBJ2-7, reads GAGVSQTPSNKVTEKGKYVELRCDPISGHTALYWYRQSLGQGPEFLIYFQGTGAADDSGLPNDRFFAVRPEGSVSTLKIQRTERGDSAVYLCASSPSGGLADEQYFGPGTRLTVT.

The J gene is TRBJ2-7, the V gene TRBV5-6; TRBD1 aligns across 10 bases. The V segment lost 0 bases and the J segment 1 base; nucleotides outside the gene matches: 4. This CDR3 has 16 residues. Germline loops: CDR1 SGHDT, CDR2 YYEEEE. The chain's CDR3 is CASSLGGQGISYEQYF. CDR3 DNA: TGTGCCAGCAGCTTGGGGGGACAGGGGATTTCCTACGAGCAGTACTTC.

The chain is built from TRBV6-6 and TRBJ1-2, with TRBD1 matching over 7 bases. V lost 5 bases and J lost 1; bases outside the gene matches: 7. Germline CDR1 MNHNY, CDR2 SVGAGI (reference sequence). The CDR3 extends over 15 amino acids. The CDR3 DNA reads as TGTGCCAGCAGTCCTCGGGACAGCTTTAACTATGGCTACACCTTC. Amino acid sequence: CASSPRDSFNYGYTF.